Listed below are T cell receptor beta chains from one sample, sequenced in a study of blood T cell repertoires in COVID-19. The table came from immunoSEQ multiplex PCR; TCRdb's copy has only in-frame clones and leaves some out. The sample comprises 150,000 or so clones, approximately 86% of which are singletons, and 0.45% to 0.6% rests with the top ten. The sample taken for sequencing was peripheral blood. These receptors all stem from a man in his fifties or sixties with COVID-19, enrolled during active disease. The CDR3 runs from the conserved cysteine through the conserved F or W. The order of the fields is clone size, J gene, D gene, V gene, CDR3 DNA, CDR3 protein. A D gene is named only where the DNA matches it firmly. Clone size is not always given. Where it is, it says once, few, many or a class for expanded clones.

NA TRBJ2-5 NA TRBV5-1 TGCGCCAGCAGCTTGGGACATATCCAAGAGACCCAGTACTTC CASSLGHIQETQYF
NA TRBJ1-1 NA TRBV11-3 TGTGCCAGCAGCACCCGGGACACTAACACTGAAGCTTTCTTT CASSTRDTNTEAFF
NA TRBJ2-6 NA TRBV7-8 TGTGCCAGCAGCCCCACAGGCGCTGGGGCCAACGTCCTGACTTTC CASSPTGAGANVLTF
NA TRBJ2-7 NA TRBV6-5 TGTGCCAGCAGGAGAATTGGTTCCTACGAGCAGTACTTC CASRRIGSYEQYF
few TRBJ1-1 NA TRBV27 TGTGCCAGCAGTTTTGATCCTAGTATGAACACTGAAGCTTTCTTT CASSFDPSMNTEAFF
NA TRBJ1-2 TRBD1 TRBV18 TGTGCCAGCTCACCCCCGGGGACAGGGTACCTTTATGGCTACACCTTC CASSPPGTGYLYGYTF
NA TRBJ1-5 NA TRBV7-2 TGTGCCAGCAGCTTAAACGCAAGGGAGGGGCCCCAGCATTTT CASSLNAREGPQHF
NA TRBJ1-6 TRBD1 TRBV5-5 TGTGCCAGCAGCTTAGCAGACAGGGGGTTTAATTCACCCCTCCACTTT CASSLADRGFNSPLHF
NA TRBJ2-2 NA TRBV5-8 TGTGCCAGCAGCTTGGCTAGGACAGTAAGACCCGGGGAGCTGTTTTTT CASSLARTVRPGELFF
NA TRBJ1-2 NA TRBV7-2 TGTGCCAGCAGGCTTGGGGGGTCAGGGTCACGCTATGGCTACACCTTC CASRLGGSGSRYGYTF
NA TRBJ1-2 NA TRBV6-6 TGTGCCAGCAGTTACTCGACCGCGGGGGAGGGTGGCTACACCTTC CASSYSTAGEGGYTF
NA TRBJ1-5 TRBD1 TRBV28 TGTGCCAGCAGCTTAGGGCAGGGGGCAGAGCAGCCCCAGCATTTT CASSLGQGAEQPQHF
NA TRBJ1-2 TRBD1 TRBV5-6 TGTGCCAGCAGCCGGGACAGGACTCTCTATGGCTACACCTTC CASSRDRTLYGYTF
once TRBJ1-4 TRBD1 TRBV28 TGTGCCAGCAGTTTGCCGGGACAGGGTTTTGAAAAACTGTTTTTT CASSLPGQGFEKLFF
NA TRBJ1-5 NA TRBV24-1 TGTGCCACCAGTGAGGGACATACGCCCCAGCATTTT CATSEGHTPQHF
NA TRBJ1-1 TRBD1 TRBV18 TGTGCCAGCTCACCACCGGGACAGGGGACTCACACTGAAGCTTTCTTT CASSPPGQGTHTEAFF